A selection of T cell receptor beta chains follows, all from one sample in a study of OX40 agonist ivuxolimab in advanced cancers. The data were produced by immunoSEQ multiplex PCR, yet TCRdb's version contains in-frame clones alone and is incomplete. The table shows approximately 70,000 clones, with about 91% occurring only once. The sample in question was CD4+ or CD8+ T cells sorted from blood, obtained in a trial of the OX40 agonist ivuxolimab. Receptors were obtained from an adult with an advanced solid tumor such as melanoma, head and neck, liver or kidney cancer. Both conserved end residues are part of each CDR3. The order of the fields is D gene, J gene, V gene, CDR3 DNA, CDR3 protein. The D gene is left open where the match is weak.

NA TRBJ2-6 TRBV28 TGTGCCAGCAGTCTTGACGTACCTGGGGCCAACGTCCTGACTTTC CASSLDVPGANVLTF
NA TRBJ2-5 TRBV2 TGTGCCAGCAGGGTCCGCGAGACCCAGTACTTC CASRVRETQYF
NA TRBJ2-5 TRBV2 TGTGCCAGCAGGCCCTCGGAGACCCAGTACTTC CASRPSETQYF
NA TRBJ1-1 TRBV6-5 TGTGCCAGCAGGCCGGACGGGCTCAACACTGAAGCTTTCTTT CASRPDGLNTEAFF
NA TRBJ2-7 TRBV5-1 TGCGCCAGCAGCTTGGGGCTAGGCCACGAGCAGTACTTC CASSLGLGHEQYF
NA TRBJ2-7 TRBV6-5 TGTGCCAGCAGATTAGATTACGAGCAGTACTTC CASRLDYEQYF
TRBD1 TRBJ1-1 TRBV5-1 TGCGCCAGCAGCTTGGAACAGGGGGACACTGAAGCTTTCTTT CASSLEQGDTEAFF
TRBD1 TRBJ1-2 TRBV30 TGTGCCTGGAGTGCGACAGGGGTAGAAGGCTACACCTTC CAWSATGVEGYTF
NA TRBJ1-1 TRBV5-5 TGTGCCAGCAGCGCAAGCCGGGGTGGGAGCACTGAAGCTTTCTTT CASSASRGGSTEAFF
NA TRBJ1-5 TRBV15 TGTGCCACCAGATTCGGGGGCGGCCTTGGTCAGCCCCAGCATTTT CATRFGGGLGQPQHF
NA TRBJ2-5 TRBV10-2 TGCGCCAGCAGGCCGGGCCCTGAGGAGTACATGGAGACCCAGTACTTC CASRPGPEEYMETQYF
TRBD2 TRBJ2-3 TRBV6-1 TGTGCCAGCACGCTAGCGGGGCCCACAGATACGCAGTATTTT CASTLAGPTDTQYF
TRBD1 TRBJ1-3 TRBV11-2 TGTGCCAGCAGCGACGGTCGGCAACAGAACAACAGGGGAGGTAACACCATATATTTT CASSDGRQQNNRGGNTIYF
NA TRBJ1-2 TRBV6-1 TGTGCCAGCAAATCTTGGGACACCTATTTC CASKSWDTYF
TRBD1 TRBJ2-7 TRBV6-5 TGTGCCAGCAGTTCCGGACAGGGGGTTATCGAGCAGTACTTC CASSSGQGVIEQYF
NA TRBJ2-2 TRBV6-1 TGTGCCAGCAGCAACAGGAACACCGGGGAGCTGTTTTTT CASSNRNTGELFF
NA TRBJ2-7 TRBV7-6 TGTGCCAGCACCCGCGGTGGGGGGCTGGAAGAGCAGTACTTC CASTRGGGLEEQYF
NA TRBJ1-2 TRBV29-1 TGCAGCGTGGAGGACAGAAACTATGGCTACACCTTC CSVEDRNYGYTF
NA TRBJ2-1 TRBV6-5 TGTGCCAGCAGTTTTGGCGTCGTCGATGAGCAGTTCTTC CASSFGVVDEQFF
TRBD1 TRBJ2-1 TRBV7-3 TGTGCCAGCAGCCTGGACAGGGGAGGCAATGAGCAGTTCTTC CASSLDRGGNEQFF
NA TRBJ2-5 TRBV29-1 TGCAGCGGAATTGGGACGGGTGGGGAGACCCAGTACTTC CSGIGTGGETQYF